Listed here are 29 T cell receptor beta chains from one sample, sequenced in a study of T-cell memory formation after mild COVID-19. TCRdb re-derived calls from the 5' RACE reads in MiXCR, one entry per CDR3 protein. Of about half a million distinct CDR3 sequences listed, 18% were seen once; the top ten hold 9% to 15%. Material: PBMCs or a T cell subset sorted from them (not recorded which). The source of these receptors is an adult woman who had mild COVID-19 (a few samples of this study predate the infection). Cell type and time point are not known.

The chain combines TRBV7-9 with TRBJ2-5, with TRBD2 matching 13 bases. This CDR3 spans 16 amino acids. From germline, CDR1 is SEHNR and CDR2 FQNEAQ (reference sequence). Trimming cost V 1 base and J 3 bases; bases outside gene matches: 2. This chain's CDR3 is CASSLGTSGSEETQYF. The CDR3 region has the DNA TGTGCCAGCAGCTTAGGGACTAGCGGGAGTGAAGAGACCCAGTACTTC.

CDR3 coding DNA: TGTGCCAGCGGGACCGACACTTCACCCCTCCACTTT. Its protein product is CASGTDTSPLHF. V and J are TRBV9 and TRBJ1-6, with a possible D match to TRBD1 (5 bases). Germline CDR1 SGDLS, CDR2 YYNGEE. Trimming took 7 bases from V and 9 from J, leaving 11 bases between them. The CDR3 sequence is 12 residues long.

This rearrangement joins TRBV7-6 to TRBJ1-2; D is ambiguous. The V end lost 5 bases, the J end lost 8 bases, and 9 bases lay between the germline ends. This CDR3 is built from 11 residues. Germline V CDR1 and CDR2: SGHVS, FNYEAQ. Written as DNA, the CDR3 is TGTGCCAGCAGCCGTGGCCGAGGCTACACCTTC. This gives the protein CASSRGRGYTF.

This chain uses TRBV27 with TRBJ1-2; 10 bases are a match to TRBD1. The CDR3 is 15 amino acids. The germline V gene has CDR1 MNHEY and CDR2 SMNVEV (reference sequence). Unmatched junction bases numbered 8, after V lost 6 bases and J lost 4 bases. The CDR3 nucleotides read TGTGCCAGCAGGACAGGGGGCTCAGGCGGCTATGGCTACACCTTC. Translated, it gives CASRTGGSGGYGYTF.

This clonotype came up a few times. V is TRBV5-1 and J is TRBJ2-1, with 10 bases lining up with TRBD1. Germline CDR1 is SGHRS and CDR2 is YFSETQ. V was clipped by 3 bases and J by 3 bases; unmatched bases: 6. CDR3 size: 16 residues. DNA for the CDR3: TGCGCCAGCAGCTCCCGGACAGGGGGGTTCTACAATGAGCAGTTCTTC. It codes for CASSSRTGGFYNEQFF.

This clonotype turned up a few times. The rearrangement links TRBV12-3 or TRBV12-4 to TRBJ2-7; D unclear. V shed 6 bases and J shed 0 bases, with 15 bases lying between them. CDR3 length: 15 residues. This CDR3 is CASSPLGPSSYEQYF. The CDR3 nucleotides read TGTGCCAGCAGCCCGCTCGGCCCCAGCTCCTACGAGCAGTACTTC.

This clonotype was counted only a few times. The V gene is TRBV2, the J gene TRBJ1-1; TRBD1 is a possible D gene (6 bases). Germline CDR1 is SNHLY and CDR2 is FYNNEI. The CDR3 is made up of 12 amino acids. V was clipped by 7 bases and J by 6 bases, with 12 bases between them. The CDR3 protein is CASKAGQSEAFF. CDR3 DNA sequence: TGTGCCAGCAAGGCCGGACAGTCTGAAGCTTTCTTT.

The gene calls are TRBV25-1 and TRBJ2-7; no clear D. Germline V lookup: CDR1 MGHDK, CDR2 SYGVNS. There are 11 residues in the CDR3. The V end was cut by 8 bases, the J end by 3 bases, with 8 bases between. CDR3 protein: CASAENYEQYF. The CDR3 bases are TGTGCCAGCGCGGAAAACTACGAGCAGTACTTC.

This clonotype was counted many times. The chain links TRBV5-5 to TRBJ2-7, with a weak D call TRBD1 (6 bases). CDR3 size: 14 residues. The germline CDR1 and CDR2 sequences are SGHKS and YYEKEE (reference sequence). Trimming shortened V by 0 bases and J by 6 bases, and 13 bases separated the two germline ends. The CDR3 DNA follows: TGTGCCAGCAGCTTGGTGGACAGAGACCTCGAGCAGTACTTC. It codes for CASSLVDRDLEQYF.

The V gene is TRBV21-1, the J gene TRBJ2-7; the table gives TRBD2 as D, unverified against the DNA. TRBV21-1 is a listed pseudogene. CDR3 length: 16 residues. This CDR3 reads CASSKEPSGRVCEQYF. The CDR3, as DNA: TGTGCCAGCAGCAAAGAGCCTAGCGGGAGGGTATGCGAGCAGTACTTC.

In this sample, this clonotype turned up many times. This chain links TRBV12-3 or TRBV12-4 with TRBJ2-7; the D is unclear. This CDR3 spans 13 amino acids. V lost 0 bases and J 3 bases, leaving 6 bases between the germline ends. The CDR3 sequence: CASSLARNYEQYF. In nucleotides, the CDR3 is TGTGCCAGCAGTTTAGCTCGGAACTACGAGCAGTACTTC.

The rearrangement links TRBV7-9 to TRBJ2-7, with D tentatively TRBD1 (6 bases). The CDR3 extends over 14 amino acids. CDR1 is SEHNR, CDR2 FQNEAQ, per germline (reference sequence). Trimming removed 4 bases at V and 1 base at J, with 11 bases between. The CDR3 protein is CASSSGTTSYEQYF. The CDR3 region has the DNA TGTGCCAGCAGCTCCGGGACAACTTCCTACGAGCAGTACTTC.

A note on this clonotype: The conserved phenylalanine or tryptophan normally closing the CDR3 is absent here, so this likely arose from a read error. This chain joins TRBV20-1 and TRBJ2-3, with D unresolved. Per the germline V gene, CDR1 is DFQATT and CDR2 is SNEGSKA (reference sequence). V lost 3 bases to trimming and J lost 0 bases, with 7 bases between them. The CDR3 runs 13 residues. The CDR3 reads CSARQASTDTQYL. In DNA form, the CDR3 reads TGCAGTGCTAGGCAAGCTAGCACAGATACGCAGTATTTG.

A few counts support this clonotype. The gene calls are TRBV18 and TRBJ2-7; possibly TRBD1 or TRBD2 for D (5 bases each). V lost 6 bases and J lost 3, with 12 bases in between. The germline CDR1 and CDR2 sequences are KGHSH and LQKENI. This CDR3 region has 13 residues. The CDR3 loop reads CASSAGANYEQYF. The CDR3 DNA reads as TGTGCCAGCTCGGCCGGGGCCAACTACGAGCAGTACTTC.

This clonotype was found a few times. The CDR3 is CASSFSSPNTEAFF. In nucleotides, the CDR3 is TGTGCCAGCAGTTTCTCCAGTCCTAACACTGAAGCTTTCTTT. The J gene is TRBJ1-1, the V gene TRBV12-3 or TRBV12-4; no definite D call. This CDR3 spans 14 amino acids. V lost 3 bases and J lost 2, with 10 bases in between.

This clonotype was seen more than once but under ten times. This chain joins TRBV15 and TRBJ1-2; D not certain. V gave up 2 bases and J gave up 5 bases, with 9 bases separating them. The V gene's germline CDR1 is LNHNV and CDR2 YYDKDF (reference sequence). This CDR3 comprises 13 residues. DNA for the CDR3: TGTGCCACCAGCAGATCACGGACGTATGGCTACACCTTC. It encodes CATSRSRTYGYTF. The full variable domain, its missing parts supplied by reference TRBV15 and TRBJ1-2, is DAMVIQNPRYQVTQFGKPVTLSCSQTLNHNVMYWYQQKSSQAPKLLFHYYDKDFNNEADTPDNFQSRRPNTSFCFLDIRSPGLGDTAMYLCATSRSRTYGYTFGSGTRLTVV.

This chain connects TRBV7-2 to TRBJ1-4; 9 bases map to TRBD1. V lost 5 bases, J lost 5 bases, and 6 bases stayed unmatched. The CDR3 extends over 15 amino acids. Germline values: CDR1 SGHTA, CDR2 FQGNSA. CDR3 residues: CASSPGQGGNEKLFF. Here the CDR3 DNA reads TGTGCCAGCAGCCCGGGACAGGGCGGAAATGAAAAACTGTTTTTT.

For the CDR3, the DNA is TGTGCCAGTAGCTCACGGACTAGCGGGAGGGGGTTGTTCTACGAGCAGTACTTC. Its protein product is CASSSRTSGRGLFYEQYF. This chain links TRBV19 with TRBJ2-7, with 15 nucleotides matching TRBD2. The junction had 12 bases not matched to a gene; V was cut back by 6 bases and J by 3 bases. This CDR3 spans 18 amino acids. Germline-derived CDR1 and CDR2 are LNHDA and SQIVND (reference sequence).

This chain uses TRBV12-3 or TRBV12-4 with TRBJ1-1; D is unresolved. Trimming took off 5 bases at V and 8 bases at J, with 12 bases between the two ends. The CDR3 extends over 12 amino acids. CDR3 DNA: TGTGCCAGCAGTCTATTGTGGGCCGAAGCTTTCTTT. This gives the protein CASSLLWAEAFF.

The chain joins TRBV6-1 to TRBJ2-2; D possibly corresponds to TRBD1 (6 bases). Germline lookup yields CDR1 MNHNS and CDR2 SASEGT. CDR3 length: 15 amino acids. Trimming removed 4 bases at V and 1 base at J, with 10 bases between. CDR3 coding DNA: TGTGCCAGCAGTGGAGACAGGTGGAACACCGGGGAGCTGTTTTTT. Encoded protein: CASSGDRWNTGELFF.

The chain recombines TRBV7-2 with TRBJ2-3, with TRBD2 as a possible D gene (5 bases). The CDR3 is 17 amino acids. Per germline, CDR1 SGHTA and CDR2 FQGNSA. V lost 4 bases and J 0 bases, leaving 17 bases between the germline ends. The CDR3 DNA follows: TGTGCCAGCAGCTCCTCACCGACTACCACTAGCACAGATACGCAGTATTTT. It is translated as CASSSSPTTTSTDTQYF.

The rearrangement uses TRBV24-1 and TRBJ2-1, with 14 bases that match TRBD2. The germline V gene has CDR1 KGHDR and CDR2 SFDVKD. The V segment lost 2 bases and the J segment 9 bases; nucleotides outside the gene matches: 8. This CDR3 region has 17 residues. The CDR3 DNA sequence: TGTGCCACCAGTGATTCACGACTAGCGGGAGGGCCGGGTGAGCAGTTCTTC. Its translation: CATSDSRLAGGPGEQFF.

The chain recombines TRBV15 with TRBJ1-5; 8 bases line up with TRBD1. Germline CDR1 and CDR2: LNHNV and YYDKDF (reference sequence). CDR3 length: 16 residues. Unmatched junction bases numbered 4, after V lost 1 base and J lost 2 bases. The DNA for the CDR3 is TGTGCCACCAGCAGAGGTGGGGACAGGCGCAATCAGCCCCAGCATTTT. Its protein is CATSRGGDRRNQPQHF.

There are a few counts of this clonotype. The chain employs TRBV7-9 and TRBJ1-4, with 9 positions matching TRBD1. The germline gives CDR1 SEHNR, CDR2 FQNEAQ (reference sequence). The V and J ends lost 2 bases and 0 bases, in that order; junction bases with no gene match: 13. The CDR3 sequence is 20 residues long. The CDR3 here is CASSLTRTGTGIATNEKLFF. DNA for the CDR3: TGTGCCAGCAGCTTAACCCGGACCGGGACAGGGATTGCAACTAATGAAAAACTGTTTTTT. Full variable domain (rest looked up from reference TRBV7-9 and TRBJ1-4): DTGVSQNPRHKITKRGQNVTFRCDPISEHNRLYWYRQTLGQGPEFLTYFQNEAQLEKSRLLSDRFSAERPKGSFSTLEIQRTEQGDSAMYLCASSLTRTGTGIATNEKLFFGSGTQLSVL.

This chain links TRBV15 with TRBJ2-7, with D possibly matching TRBD2 (7 bases). From germline, CDR1 is LNHNV and CDR2 YYDKDF (reference sequence). There are 15 residues in the CDR3. V dropped 1 base and J dropped 4 bases, with 14 bases sitting between them. In DNA, the CDR3 is TGTGCCACCAGCAGAGGAACGAGCGGGACATACGAGCAGTACTTC. It encodes CATSRGTSGTYEQYF.

This clonotype was seen just once. In DNA form, the CDR3 reads TGTGCCAGCAGTGATGGGTACACTGAAGCTTTCTTT. This gives the protein CASSDGYTEAFF. The gene calls are TRBV2 and TRBJ1-1, with D hard to call. V dropped 3 bases and J dropped 3 bases, with 5 bases sitting between them. This CDR3 contains 12 residues. Germline V CDR1 and CDR2: SNHLY, FYNNEI.

The CDR3 sequence: CASSLDDGEQYF. Here the CDR3 DNA reads TGTGCCAGCAGCTTGGATGATGGCGAGCAGTACTTC. The rearrangement uses TRBV5-6 and TRBJ2-7, with D uncertain. CDR1 and CDR2 from the germline V gene are SGHDT and YYEEEE. Trimming left V 0 bases short and J 6 bases short, with 7 bases between. This CDR3 region has 12 residues.

The rearrangement joins TRBV23-1 to TRBJ1-5; tentatively, D is TRBD1 (6 bases). TRBV23-1 is reported as an ORF; its role is uncertain. The CDR3 sequence is 15 residues long. Trimming removed 3 bases from V and 4 bases from J, with 13 bases in between. Here the CDR3 reads CASSHSPGTNQPQHF. DNA of the CDR3: TGCGCCAGCAGTCACTCGCCAGGGACAAATCAGCCCCAGCATTTT.

The genes are TRBV29-1 and TRBJ2-3; TRBD2 aligns across 9 bases. CDR1 is SQVTM, CDR2 ANQGSEA, per germline. V dropped 8 bases and J dropped 5; count of bases not matched to a gene: 14. This CDR3 is 15 amino acids long. This chain's CDR3 is CSMGPGLAAGDTQYF. CDR3 bases: TGCAGCATGGGACCGGGACTAGCTGCTGGAGATACGCAGTATTTT.